This TCR beta chain originates from a study of post-analysis software for immune sequencing data. Study findings and constraints: About five TRBV segments (TRBV5-6, TRBV5-1 and TRBV20-1 among them) occurred more frequently in patients than in controls.

Presence of unique molecular identifiers characterized the TCR beta cDNA libraries. TCRdb recomputed calls from the PCR reads with MiXCR, one row per CDR3 protein. The sample includes over 700,000 distinct CDR3 sequences, approximately 30% of them seen just once. Trimming shortened V by 6 bases and J by 6 bases, and 17 bases separated the two germline ends. The CDR3 is 14 residues long. This clonotype appeared a few times. Its target is not known. Sequencing was carried out using blood. The TCR originated in a girl aged 10-17 years with multiple sclerosis. J is TRBJ1-2 and V is TRBV12-3 or TRBV12-4; maybe TRBD1 (6 bases). This CDR3 reads CASSYRDGGDGYTF. In nucleotides, the CDR3 is TGTGCCAGCAGCTACAGGGATGGGGGGGATGGCTACACCTTC.